This TCR beta chain was obtained from a study of shared clonotypes between healthy human individuals. About the study: Those who served as donors were a couple of women and a few men between the ages of 18 and 49. Per donor, CD8 memory used one plate, CD8 naive used two, CD4 memory used three and CD4 naive used three.

This clone has just a few counts. The sorted-subset replicate PCRs were given roughly 200 ng DNA, which is approximately 30,000 T cell genomes. Clones were sequenced by immunoSEQ multiplex PCR, and TCRdb holds only the in-frame ones, with some missing. Of 80,000 to 100,000 clones listed, approximately 70% are singletons. With CCR7-negative CD45RA+ TemRA cells, CD45RO+ cells were combined in CD8 memory. The CDR3 extends over 11 amino acids. The ends were cut back, 8 bases at V and 5 bases at J, with 8 bases in the middle. The germline gives CDR1 MGHDK, CDR2 SYGVNS. The specimen was memory CD8+ T cells sorted from blood. Subset indicated: CD45RO+ cells pooled with CCR7-negative TemRA cells. The V and J genes are TRBV25-1 and TRBJ2-3; D is possibly TRBD1 (6 bases). This TCR came from a man aged 30-40 years in good health. The CDR3 protein is CASARGDTQYF. DNA of the CDR3: TGTGCCAGCGCCAGGGGAGATACGCAGTATTTT.